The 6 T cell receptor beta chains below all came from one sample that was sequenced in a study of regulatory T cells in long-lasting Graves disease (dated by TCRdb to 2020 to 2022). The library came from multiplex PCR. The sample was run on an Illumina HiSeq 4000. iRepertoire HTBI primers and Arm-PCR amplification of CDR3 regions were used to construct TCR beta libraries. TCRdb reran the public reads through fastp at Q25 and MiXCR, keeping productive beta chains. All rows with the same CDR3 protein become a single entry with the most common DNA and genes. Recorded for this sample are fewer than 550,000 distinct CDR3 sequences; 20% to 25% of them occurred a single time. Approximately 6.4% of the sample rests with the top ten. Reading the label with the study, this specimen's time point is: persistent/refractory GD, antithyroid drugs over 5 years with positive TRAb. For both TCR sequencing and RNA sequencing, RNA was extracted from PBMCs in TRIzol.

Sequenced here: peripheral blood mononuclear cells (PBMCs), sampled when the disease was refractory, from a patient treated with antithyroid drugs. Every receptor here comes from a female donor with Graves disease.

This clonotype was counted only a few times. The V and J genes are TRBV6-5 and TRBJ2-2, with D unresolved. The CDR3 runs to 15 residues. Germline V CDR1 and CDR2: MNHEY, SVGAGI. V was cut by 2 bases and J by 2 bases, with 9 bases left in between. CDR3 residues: CASSYSRINTGELFF. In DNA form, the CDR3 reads TGTGCCAGCAGTTACAGTAGGATAAACACCGGGGAGCTGTTTTTT.

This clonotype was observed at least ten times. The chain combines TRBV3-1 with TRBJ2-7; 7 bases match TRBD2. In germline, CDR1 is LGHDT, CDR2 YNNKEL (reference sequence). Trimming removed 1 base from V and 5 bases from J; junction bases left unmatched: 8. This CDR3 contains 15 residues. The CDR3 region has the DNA TGTGCCAGCAGCCAAGTCGCGAGCGGGACTCACGAGCAGTACTTC. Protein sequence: CASSQVASGTHEQYF.

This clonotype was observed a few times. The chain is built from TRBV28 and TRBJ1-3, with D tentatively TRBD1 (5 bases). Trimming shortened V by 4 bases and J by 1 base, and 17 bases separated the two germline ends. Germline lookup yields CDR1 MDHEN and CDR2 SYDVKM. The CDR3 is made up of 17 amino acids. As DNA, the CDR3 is TGTGCCAGCAGTTCCCCGAGGGAGAGGGGTTCTGGAAACACCATATATTTT. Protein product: CASSSPRERGSGNTIYF.

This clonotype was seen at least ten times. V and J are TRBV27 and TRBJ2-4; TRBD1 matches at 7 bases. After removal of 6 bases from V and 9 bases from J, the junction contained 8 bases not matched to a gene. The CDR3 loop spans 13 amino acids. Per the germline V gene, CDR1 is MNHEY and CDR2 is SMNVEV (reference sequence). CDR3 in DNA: TGTGCCAGCAGCTCCTGGGGACAGCCCATTCAGTACTTC. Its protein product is CASSSWGQPIQYF.

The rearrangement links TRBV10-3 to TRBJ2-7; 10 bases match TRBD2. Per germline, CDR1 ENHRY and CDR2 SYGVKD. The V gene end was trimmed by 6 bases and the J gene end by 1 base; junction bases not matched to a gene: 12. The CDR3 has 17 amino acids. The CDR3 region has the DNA TGTGCCATCAGGGGTGAGGGGCTAGCGGGGGAGTCCTACGAGCAGTACTTC. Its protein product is CAIRGEGLAGESYEQYF.

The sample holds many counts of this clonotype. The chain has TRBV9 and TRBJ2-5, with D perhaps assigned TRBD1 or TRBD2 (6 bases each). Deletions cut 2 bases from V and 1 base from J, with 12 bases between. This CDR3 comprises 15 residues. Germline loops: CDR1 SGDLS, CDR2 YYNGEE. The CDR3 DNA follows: TGTGCCAGCAGCGTGACCTCGGGGGCCCAAGAGACCCAGTACTTC. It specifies CASSVTSGAQETQYF.